The rows below give T cell receptor beta chains drawn from one sample of a study of blood T cell repertoires in COVID-19. Method: immunoSEQ multiplex PCR; TCRdb's copy keeps in-frame clones and lacks some. The sample lists 250,000 to 350,000 clones, around 85% occurring once. The sample comprised PBMCs or T cells enriched from blood (not recorded which). All receptors come from a woman aged 45-65 years who had recovered from COVID-19. CDR3s include the opening cysteine and the closing phenylalanine or tryptophan. Each record gives: clone size, V gene, J gene, D gene, CDR3 protein, CDR3 DNA. The D gene is left open where the match is weak. A row's size may be missing; if present it is once, few, many or a size class.

>once|TRBV27|TRBJ2-7|NA
CASSLYGSPLGEQYF
TGTGCCAGCAGTTTATATGGGAGCCCCCTGGGGGAGCAGTACTTC
>NA|TRBV27|TRBJ2-4|NA
CASSQTPTLLDKNIQYF
TGTGCCAGCAGTCAGACACCTACCCTCCTGGACAAAAACATTCAGTACTTC
>NA|TRBV3-1/TRBV3-2|TRBJ2-2|NA
CASSQAYRVSTGELFF
TGTGCCAGCAGCCAAGCATACAGGGTTAGCACCGGGGAGCTGTTTTTT
>NA|TRBV10-3|TRBJ1-3|NA
CAISDRGNTIYF
TGTGCCATCAGTGACCGTGGAAACACCATATATTTT
>few|TRBV11-2|TRBJ1-3|NA
CASSRHRVPGNTIYF
TGTGCCAGCAGCCGCCACAGGGTTCCTGGAAACACCATATATTTT
>few|TRBV19|TRBJ2-7|TRBD2
CASSKGLAGAPYEQYF
TGTGCCAGTAGTAAGGGACTAGCGGGAGCCCCATACGAGCAGTACTTC
>NA|TRBV29-1|TRBJ1-1|NA
CSVDSHQGGEAFF
TGCAGCGTTGATTCCCACCAGGGAGGTGAAGCTTTCTTT
>once|TRBV19|TRBJ2-7|NA
CASSKSRGGLENYEQYF
TGTGCCAGTAGTAAATCCAGGGGTGGACTAGAAAACTACGAGCAGTACTTC
>NA|TRBV6-2/TRBV6-3|TRBJ1-2|TRBD1
CASSSLDRAVYGYTF
TGTGCCAGCAGTTCATTGGACAGGGCGGTCTATGGCTACACCTTC
>NA|TRBV5-5|TRBJ1-2|NA
CASSLDGTRGYTF
TGTGCCAGCAGCTTGGATGGCACGAGGGGCTACACCTTC
>NA|TRBV10-3|TRBJ1-1|TRBD1
CAIRGTDMNTEAFF
TGTGCCATCAGGGGGACAGACATGAACACTGAAGCTTTCTTT
>once|TRBV28|TRBJ2-1|TRBD2
CASSSRTSGSYNEQFF
TGTGCCAGCAGTTCTAGGACTAGCGGCTCCTACAATGAGCAGTTCTTC
>NA|TRBV4-1|TRBJ1-5|TRBD1
CASSQTTGQGDQPQHF
TGCGCCAGCAGCCAAACCACCGGACAGGGAGATCAGCCCCAGCATTTT
>once|TRBV29-1|TRBJ2-1|TRBD2
CSVVLAGGRVTNEQFF
TGCAGCGTTGTGTTAGCGGGAGGGCGAGTGACAAATGAGCAGTTCTTC
>NA|TRBV7-2|TRBJ1-1|NA
CASSPHLAGTNTEAFF
TGTGCCAGCAGCCCCCACTTGGCGGGTACTAACACTGAAGCTTTCTTT
>NA|TRBV4-3|TRBJ2-7|TRBD2
CASSLIAGGLGEQYF
TGCGCCAGCAGCCTTATAGCGGGGGGACTTGGCGAGCAGTACTTC
>NA|TRBV3-1/TRBV3-2|TRBJ2-5|TRBD1
CASSAGTGWETQYF
TGTGCCAGCAGCGCAGGGACAGGGTGGGAGACCCAGTACTTC
>NA|TRBV19|TRBJ2-7|NA
CASSMLRDSSYEQYF
TGTGCCAGTAGTATGTTACGGGATAGCTCCTACGAGCAGTACTTC
>NA|TRBV5-6|TRBJ2-5|TRBD2
CASRQTSGSLLHF
TGTGCCAGCCGCCAGACTAGCGGGAGCCTATTGCACTTC
>NA|TRBV6-5|TRBJ1-3|NA
CASSYSPAVTGNTIYF
TGTGCCAGCAGTTACTCGCCCGCAGTAACTGGAAACACCATATATTTT
>NA|TRBV7-8|TRBJ1-1|TRBD1
CASSKQGSPTNTEAFF
TGTGCCAGCAGCAAACAGGGGTCCCCAACTAACACTGAAGCTTTCTTT
>few|TRBV7-2|TRBJ2-3|NA
CASSFSSRGSDTQYF
TGTGCCAGCAGCTTTAGCTCGAGGGGGTCAGATACGCAGTATTTT
>NA|TRBV5-4|TRBJ2-5|NA
CASSAGTYQETQYF
TGTGCCAGCAGCGCCGGGACATACCAAGAGACCCAGTACTTC
>NA|TRBV7-3|TRBJ2-3|NA
CASSSEGLLTDTQYF
TGTGCCAGCAGCTCGGAGGGCCTCCTCACAGATACGCAGTATTTT
>few|TRBV19|TRBJ1-1|TRBD1
CASSLTGDTEAFF
TGTGCCAGTAGCTTGACAGGGGACACTGAAGCTTTCTTT
>NA|TRBV30|TRBJ2-6|TRBD1
CAWRKTGESGANVLTF
TGTGCCTGGAGGAAAACAGGGGAATCTGGGGCCAACGTCCTGACTTTC
>NA|TRBV30|TRBJ1-5|NA
CAWSAGGNQPQHF
TGTGCCTGGAGTGCGGGGGGCAATCAGCCCCAGCATTTT
>NA|TRBV11-3|TRBJ2-2|NA
CASSHSRGGGELFF
TGTGCCAGCAGCCACTCCAGGGGTGGCGGGGAGCTGTTTTTT
>few|TRBV27|TRBJ1-5|TRBD1
CASRGTGGYSNQPQHF
TGTGCCAGCAGGGGGACAGGGGGTTATAGCAATCAGCCCCAGCATTTT
>NA|TRBV21-1|TRBJ1-2|NA
CASSGQENYGYTF
TGTGCCAGCAGCGGACAGGAGAACTATGGCTACACCTTC
>NA|TRBV12-3/TRBV12-4|TRBJ1-2|NA
CATRVQGIFGYTF
TGTGCCACCAGGGTGCAGGGGATTTTTGGCTACACCTTC
>once|TRBV5-1|TRBJ1-1|NA
CASSINSGVTEAFF
TGCGCCAGCAGCATAAACTCAGGGGTAACTGAAGCTTTCTTT
>NA|TRBV15|TRBJ1-5|NA
CATSSDRYNQPQHF
TGTGCCACCAGCAGTGACAGATATAATCAGCCCCAGCATTTT
>NA|TRBV9|TRBJ2-1|TRBD2
CASSASGGSANEQFF
TGTGCCAGCAGCGCTAGCGGGGGCTCAGCCAATGAGCAGTTCTTC
>NA|TRBV27|TRBJ2-2|NA
CASTPTGFQGETGELFF
TGTGCCAGCACCCCCACAGGGTTTCAAGGGGAAACCGGGGAGCTGTTTTTT
>NA|TRBV7-2|TRBJ2-1|TRBD2
CASSFTSDGEQFF
TGTGCCAGCAGCTTCACTAGCGACGGTGAGCAGTTCTTC
>NA|TRBV5-8|TRBJ2-1|TRBD2
CASSFGDYPYNEQFF
TGTGCCAGCAGCTTTGGGGACTACCCCTACAATGAGCAGTTCTTC
>few|TRBV9|TRBJ2-5|NA
CASSVRQDQETQYF
TGTGCCAGCAGCGTACGACAGGATCAAGAGACCCAGTACTTC
>NA|TRBV5-1|TRBJ2-1|TRBD2
CASSLTPSGTTYNEQFF
TGCGCCAGCAGCCTGACTCCAAGCGGGACGACCTACAATGAGCAGTTCTTC
>NA|TRBV4-1|TRBJ2-1|TRBD2
CASSHKVGGTSYNEQFF
TGCGCCAGCAGCCATAAAGTAGGTGGGACTAGCTACAATGAGCAGTTCTTC
>NA|TRBV19|TRBJ1-2|TRBD1
CASSLRQGANYGYTF
TGTGCCAGTAGTCTGAGGCAGGGGGCGAACTATGGCTACACCTTC
>NA|TRBV30|TRBJ2-1|TRBD2
CAWSPGTSGGYEQFF
TGTGCCTGGAGCCCCGGGACTAGCGGGGGTTATGAGCAGTTCTTC